Listed here is a single T cell receptor beta chain. The sample belongs to a study of radiotherapy plus CTLA-4 blockade in lung cancer. It was focal radiation plus CTLA-4 blockade with ipilimumab that patients with chemo-refractory metastatic non-small-cell lung cancer received. Measured with immunoSEQ multiplex PCR; TCRdb has only the in-frame clones, and not every one. The table records about 57,000 clones, less than 85% of them present only once. The starting material was peripheral blood, obtained from a patient treated with radiotherapy plus ipilimumab. The TCR comes from a human donor with non-small cell lung cancer who had a complete response to radiotherapy plus ipilimumab.

CDR3 sequence (DNA): TGTGCCAGCTCAAGCTCGACAGGGGGCACAGATACGCAGTATTTT. It translates to CASSSSTGGTDTQYF. This rearrangement joins TRBV18 to TRBJ2-3, with 8 bases matching TRBD1. The CDR3 runs to 15 residues. Germline lookup yields CDR1 KGHSH and CDR2 LQKENI. V was clipped by 5 bases and J by 1 base; unmatched bases: 5. The variable domain in full, with the rest retrieved from reference TRBV18 and TRBJ2-3, is NAGVMQNPRHLVRRRGQEARLRCSPMKGHSHVYWYRQLPEEGLKFMVYLQKENIIDESGMPKERFSAEFPKEGPSILRIQQVVRGDSAAYFCASSSSTGGTDTQYFGPGTRLTVL.